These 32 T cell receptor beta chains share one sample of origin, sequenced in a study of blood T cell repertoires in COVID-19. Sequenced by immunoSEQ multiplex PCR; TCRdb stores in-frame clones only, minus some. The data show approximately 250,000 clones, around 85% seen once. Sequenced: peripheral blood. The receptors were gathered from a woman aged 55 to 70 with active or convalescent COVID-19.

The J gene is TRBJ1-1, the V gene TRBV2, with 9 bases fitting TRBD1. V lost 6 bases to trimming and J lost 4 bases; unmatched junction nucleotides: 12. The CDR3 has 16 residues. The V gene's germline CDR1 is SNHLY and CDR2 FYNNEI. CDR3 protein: CASSVTGTGPSTEAFF. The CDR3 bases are TGTGCCAGCAGCGTTACCGGGACAGGGCCGAGCACTGAAGCTTTCTTT.

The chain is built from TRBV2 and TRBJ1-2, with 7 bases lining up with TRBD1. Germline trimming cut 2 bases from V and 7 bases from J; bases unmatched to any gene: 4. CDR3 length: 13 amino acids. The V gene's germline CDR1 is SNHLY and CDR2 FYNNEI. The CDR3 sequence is CASSETYRGGYTF. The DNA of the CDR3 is TGTGCCAGCAGTGAAACCTACAGGGGTGGCTACACCTTC.

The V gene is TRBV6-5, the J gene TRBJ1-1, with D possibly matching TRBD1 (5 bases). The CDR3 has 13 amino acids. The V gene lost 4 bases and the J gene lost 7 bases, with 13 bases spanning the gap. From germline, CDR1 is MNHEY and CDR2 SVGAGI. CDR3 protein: CASSSPTDLEAFF. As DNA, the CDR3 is TGTGCCAGCAGTTCCCCGACAGACCTTGAAGCTTTCTTT.

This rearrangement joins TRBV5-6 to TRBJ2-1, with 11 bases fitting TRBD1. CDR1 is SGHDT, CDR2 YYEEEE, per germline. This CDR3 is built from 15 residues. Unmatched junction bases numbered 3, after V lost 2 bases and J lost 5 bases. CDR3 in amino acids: CASSFPGQGDNEQFF. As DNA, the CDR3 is TGTGCCAGCAGCTTCCCGGGACAGGGGGACAATGAGCAGTTCTTC.

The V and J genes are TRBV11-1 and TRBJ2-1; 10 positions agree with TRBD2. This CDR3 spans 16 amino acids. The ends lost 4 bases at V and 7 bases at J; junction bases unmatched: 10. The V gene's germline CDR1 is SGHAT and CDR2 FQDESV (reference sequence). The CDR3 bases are TGTGCCAGCAGCTCCCCCCTAGCGGGAGTTGGAAATGAGCAGTTCTTC. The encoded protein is CASSSPLAGVGNEQFF.

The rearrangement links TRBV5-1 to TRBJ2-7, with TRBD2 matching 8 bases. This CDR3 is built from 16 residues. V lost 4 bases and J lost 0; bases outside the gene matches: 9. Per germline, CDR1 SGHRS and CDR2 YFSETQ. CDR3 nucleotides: TGCGCCAGCAGCCCGATGACTAGCGACAGCTCCTACGAGCAGTACTTC. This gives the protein CASSPMTSDSSYEQYF.

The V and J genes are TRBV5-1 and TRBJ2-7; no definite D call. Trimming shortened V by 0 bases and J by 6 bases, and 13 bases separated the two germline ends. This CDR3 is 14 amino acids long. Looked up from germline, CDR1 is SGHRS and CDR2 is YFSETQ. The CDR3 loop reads CASSLAGQRSEQYF. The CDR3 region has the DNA TGCGCCAGCAGCTTGGCGGGTCAGAGGAGCGAGCAGTACTTC. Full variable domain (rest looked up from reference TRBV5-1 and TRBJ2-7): KAGVTQTPRYLIKTRGQQVTLSCSPISGHRSVSWYQQTPGQGLQFLFEYFSETQRNKGNFPGRFSGRQFSNSRSEMNVSTLELGDSALYLCASSLAGQRSEQYFGPGTRLTVT.

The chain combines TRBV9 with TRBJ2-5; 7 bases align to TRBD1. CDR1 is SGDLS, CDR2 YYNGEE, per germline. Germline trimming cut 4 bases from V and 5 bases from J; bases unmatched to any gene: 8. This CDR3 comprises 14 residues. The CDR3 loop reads CASSPRQGVETQYF. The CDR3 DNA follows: TGTGCCAGCAGCCCGCGACAGGGTGTGGAGACCCAGTACTTC.

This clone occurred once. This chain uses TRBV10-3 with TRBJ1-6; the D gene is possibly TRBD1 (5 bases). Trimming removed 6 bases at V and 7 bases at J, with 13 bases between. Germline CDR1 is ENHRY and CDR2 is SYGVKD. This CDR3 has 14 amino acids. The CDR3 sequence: CAIREGLGNSPLHF. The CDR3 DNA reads TGTGCCATCAGGGAGGGACTGGGGAATTCACCCCTCCACTTT.

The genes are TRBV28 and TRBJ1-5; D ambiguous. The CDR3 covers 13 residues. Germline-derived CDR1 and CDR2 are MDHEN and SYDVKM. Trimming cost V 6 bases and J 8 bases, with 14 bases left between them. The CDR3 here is CASSRGGIEPQHF. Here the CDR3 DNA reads TGTGCCAGCAGCCGAGGAGGGATCGAGCCCCAGCATTTT.

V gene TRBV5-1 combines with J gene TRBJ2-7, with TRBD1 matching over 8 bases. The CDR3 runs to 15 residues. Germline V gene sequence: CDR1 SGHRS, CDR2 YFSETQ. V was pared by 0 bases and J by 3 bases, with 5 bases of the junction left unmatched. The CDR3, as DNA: TGCGCCAGCAGCTTGGGTAGCGGACAGGGCTACGAGCAGTACTTC. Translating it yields CASSLGSGQGYEQYF.

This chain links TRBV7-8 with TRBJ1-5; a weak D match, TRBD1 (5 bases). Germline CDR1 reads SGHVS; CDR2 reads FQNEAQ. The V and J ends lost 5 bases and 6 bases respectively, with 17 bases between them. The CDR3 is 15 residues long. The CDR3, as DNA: TGTGCCAGCAGCCGGAGCGTAGGGGTCACTCAGCCCCAGCATTTT. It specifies CASSRSVGVTQPQHF.

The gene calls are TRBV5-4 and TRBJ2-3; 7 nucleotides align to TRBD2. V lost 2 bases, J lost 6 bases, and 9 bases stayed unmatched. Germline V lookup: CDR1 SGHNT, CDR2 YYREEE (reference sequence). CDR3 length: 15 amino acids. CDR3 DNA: TGTGCCAGCAGCTTAGCAATAGCGGGCGCCGATACGCAGTATTTT. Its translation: CASSLAIAGADTQYF.

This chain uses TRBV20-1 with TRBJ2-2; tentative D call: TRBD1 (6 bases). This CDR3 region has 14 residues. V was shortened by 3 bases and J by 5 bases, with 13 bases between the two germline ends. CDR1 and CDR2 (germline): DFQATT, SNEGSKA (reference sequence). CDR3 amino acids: CSASFQGRTGELFF. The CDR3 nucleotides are TGCAGTGCTAGTTTTCAGGGGAGAACCGGGGAGCTGTTTTTT.

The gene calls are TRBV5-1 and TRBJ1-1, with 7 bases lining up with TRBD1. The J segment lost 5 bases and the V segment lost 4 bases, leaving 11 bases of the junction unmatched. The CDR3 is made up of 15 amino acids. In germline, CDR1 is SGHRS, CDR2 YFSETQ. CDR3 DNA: TGCGCCAGCAGCCCGCCGACAGGGAGTCGGACTGAAGCTTTCTTT. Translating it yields CASSPPTGSRTEAFF.

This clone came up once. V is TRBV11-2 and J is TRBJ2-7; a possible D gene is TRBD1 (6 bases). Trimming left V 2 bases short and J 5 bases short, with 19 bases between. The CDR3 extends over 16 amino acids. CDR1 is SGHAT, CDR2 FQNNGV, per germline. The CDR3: CASSLSGGQGSHEQYF. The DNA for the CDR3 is TGTGCCAGCAGCTTAAGCGGTGGGCAGGGGTCCCACGAGCAGTACTTC.

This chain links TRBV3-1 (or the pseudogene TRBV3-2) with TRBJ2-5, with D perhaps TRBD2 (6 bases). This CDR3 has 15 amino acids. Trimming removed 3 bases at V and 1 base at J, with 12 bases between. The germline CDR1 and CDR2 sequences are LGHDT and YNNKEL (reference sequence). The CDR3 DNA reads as TGTGCCAGCAGCCATGCGGGGCGATTCCAAGAGACCCAGTACTTC. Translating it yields CASSHAGRFQETQYF.

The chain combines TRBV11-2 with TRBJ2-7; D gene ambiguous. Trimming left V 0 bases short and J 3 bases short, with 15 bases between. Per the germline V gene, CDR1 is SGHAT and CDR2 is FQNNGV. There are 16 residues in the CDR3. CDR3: CASSLDNVLADYEQYF. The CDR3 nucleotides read TGTGCCAGCAGCTTAGATAATGTATTGGCAGACTACGAGCAGTACTTC.

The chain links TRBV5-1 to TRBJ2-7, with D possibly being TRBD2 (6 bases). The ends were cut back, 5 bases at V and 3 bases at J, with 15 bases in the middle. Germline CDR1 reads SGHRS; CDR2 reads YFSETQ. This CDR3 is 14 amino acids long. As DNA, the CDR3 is TGCGCCAGCAGTGACAGCGGGCGGAACTACGAGCAGTACTTC. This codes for CASSDSGRNYEQYF.

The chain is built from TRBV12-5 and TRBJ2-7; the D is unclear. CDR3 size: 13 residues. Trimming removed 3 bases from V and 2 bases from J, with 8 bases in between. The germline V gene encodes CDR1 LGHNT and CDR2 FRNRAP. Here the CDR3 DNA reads TGTGCTAGTGGTTTACGAAGCGCCTACGAGCAGTACTTC. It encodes CASGLRSAYEQYF.

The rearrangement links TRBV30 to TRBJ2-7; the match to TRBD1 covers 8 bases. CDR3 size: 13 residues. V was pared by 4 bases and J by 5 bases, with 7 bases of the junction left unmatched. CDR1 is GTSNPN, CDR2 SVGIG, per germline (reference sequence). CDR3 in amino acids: CAWNQGAQDEQYF. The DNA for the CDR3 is TGTGCCTGGAACCAGGGGGCCCAGGACGAGCAGTACTTC.

CDR3 coding DNA: TGTGCCAGCAGCTTAGCCCCACGGTCCAACACCGGGGAGCTGTTTTTT. Encoded protein: CASSLAPRSNTGELFF. This chain connects TRBV7-2 to TRBJ2-2; D unclear. The V end was cut by 0 bases, the J end by 2 bases, with 10 bases between. The CDR3 consists of 16 residues. Germline V lookup: CDR1 SGHTA, CDR2 FQGNSA.

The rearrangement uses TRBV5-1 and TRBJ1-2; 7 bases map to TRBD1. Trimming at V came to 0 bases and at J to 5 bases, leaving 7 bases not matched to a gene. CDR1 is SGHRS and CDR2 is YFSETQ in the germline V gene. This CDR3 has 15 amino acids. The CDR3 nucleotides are TGCGCCAGCAGCTTGGATCCCAGGGGGGATTATGGCTACACCTTC. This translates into CASSLDPRGDYGYTF.

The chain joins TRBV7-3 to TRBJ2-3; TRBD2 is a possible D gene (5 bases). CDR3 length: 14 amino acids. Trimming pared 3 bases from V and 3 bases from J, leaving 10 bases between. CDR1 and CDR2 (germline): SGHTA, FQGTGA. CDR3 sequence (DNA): TGTGCCAGCAGCTTGGAACCGGGGACAGATACGCAGTATTTT. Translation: CASSLEPGTDTQYF.

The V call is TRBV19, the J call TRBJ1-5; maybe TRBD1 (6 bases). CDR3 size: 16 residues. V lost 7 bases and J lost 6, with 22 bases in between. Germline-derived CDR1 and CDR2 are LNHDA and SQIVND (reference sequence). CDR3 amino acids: CASITSGGAATQPQHF. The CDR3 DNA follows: TGTGCCAGTATCACAAGTGGGGGGGCCGCAACTCAGCCCCAGCATTTT.

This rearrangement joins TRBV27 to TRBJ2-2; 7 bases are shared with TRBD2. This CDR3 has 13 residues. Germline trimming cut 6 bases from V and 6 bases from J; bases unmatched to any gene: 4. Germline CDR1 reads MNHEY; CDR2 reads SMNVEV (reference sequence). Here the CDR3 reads CASRGRAAGELFF. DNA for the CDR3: TGTGCCAGCAGGGGGAGGGCGGCCGGGGAGCTGTTTTTT.

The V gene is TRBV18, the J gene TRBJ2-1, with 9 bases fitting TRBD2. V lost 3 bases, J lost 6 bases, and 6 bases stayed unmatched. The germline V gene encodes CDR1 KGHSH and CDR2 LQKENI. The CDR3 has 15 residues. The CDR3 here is CASSPTGTSINEQFF. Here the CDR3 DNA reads TGTGCCAGCTCACCCACCGGGACTAGCATCAATGAGCAGTTCTTC.

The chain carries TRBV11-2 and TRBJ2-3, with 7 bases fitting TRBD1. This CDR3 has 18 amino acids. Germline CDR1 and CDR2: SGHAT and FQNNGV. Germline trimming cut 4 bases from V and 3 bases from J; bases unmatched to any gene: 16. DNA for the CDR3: TGTGCCAGCAGCTACCGGGACAGAAATACACCTGGGACAGATACGCAGTATTTT. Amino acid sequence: CASSYRDRNTPGTDTQYF.

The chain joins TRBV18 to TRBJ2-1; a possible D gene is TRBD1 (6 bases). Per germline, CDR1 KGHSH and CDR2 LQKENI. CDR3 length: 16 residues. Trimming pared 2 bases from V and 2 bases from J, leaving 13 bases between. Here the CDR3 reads CASSPYRTEPYNEQFF. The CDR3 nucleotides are TGTGCCAGCTCACCATATCGGACAGAACCCTACAATGAGCAGTTCTTC. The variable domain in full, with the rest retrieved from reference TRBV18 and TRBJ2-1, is NAGVMQNPRHLVRRRGQEARLRCSPMKGHSHVYWYRQLPEEGLKFMVYLQKENIIDESGMPKERFSAEFPKEGPSILRIQQVVRGDSAAYFCASSPYRTEPYNEQFFGPGTRLTVL.

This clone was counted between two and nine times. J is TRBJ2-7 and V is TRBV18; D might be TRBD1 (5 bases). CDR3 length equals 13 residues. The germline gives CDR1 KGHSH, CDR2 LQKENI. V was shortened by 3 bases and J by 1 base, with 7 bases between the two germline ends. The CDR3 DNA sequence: TGTGCCAGCTCACCTAGACAGTCCTACGAGCAGTACGTC. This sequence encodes CASSPRQSYEQYV.

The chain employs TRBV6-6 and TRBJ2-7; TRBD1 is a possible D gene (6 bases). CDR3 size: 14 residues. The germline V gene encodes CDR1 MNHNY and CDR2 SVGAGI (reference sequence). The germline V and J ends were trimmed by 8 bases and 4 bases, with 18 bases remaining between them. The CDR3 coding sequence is TGTGCCAGCTCTCCGGGACACGTAATATACGAGCAGTACGTC. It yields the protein CASSPGHVIYEQYV.

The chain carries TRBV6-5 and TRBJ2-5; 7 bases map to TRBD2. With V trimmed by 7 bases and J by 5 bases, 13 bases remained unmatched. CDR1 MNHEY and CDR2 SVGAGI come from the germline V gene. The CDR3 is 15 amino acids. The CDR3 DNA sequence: TGTGCCAGCAACCGGGGAGGGAGGGCCCTGGAGACCCAGTACTTC. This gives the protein CASNRGGRALETQYF.